This T cell receptor beta chain was profiled in a study of T cells in Graves' hyperthyroidism and ophthalmopathy. It was RNA transcripts that yielded the amplified TCR beta CDR3 regions. During a first-round RT-PCR of the TCR CDR3, the HTBI primer set was used. TCRdb re-derived calls from the multiplex PCR reads in MiXCR, one entry per CDR3 protein. The sample consists of some 460,000 distinct CDR3 sequences, 15% to 18% of them appearing once. The CDR3 has 13 amino acids. In germline, CDR1 is MGHDK, CDR2 SYGVNS. V was pared by 10 bases and J by 4 bases, with 6 bases of the junction left unmatched. The sample holds a few counts of this clonotype.

The genes are TRBV25-1 and TRBJ2-3; 9 bases map to TRBD1. The origin of this receptor is a woman aged 18-29 years with Graves' hyperthyroidism. What was sequenced was blood. Here the CDR3 DNA reads TGTGCCATTGGGACAGGGAAGGCAGATACGCAGTATTTT. This translates into CAIGTGKADTQYF. The complete variable domain, with remaining parts taken from reference TRBV25-1 and TRBJ2-3, reads EADIYQTPRYLVIGTGKKITLECSQTMGHDKMYWYQQDPGMELHLIHYSYGVNSTEKGDLSSESTVSRIRTEHFPLTLESARPSHTSQYLCAIGTGKADTQYFGPGTRLTVL.